These T cell receptor beta chains were read from a single sample in a study of T cells in localized non-small cell lung cancer. Assay: immunoSEQ multiplex PCR; the TCRdb copy retains only in-frame clones and omits some. In the table there are over 1,500 clones, 23% of which are singletons. The sample was normal lung tissue next to the tumor, taken before any cancer treatment. The receptors here all came from a male donor older than 55 with stage I lung adenocarcinoma. Both conserved end residues are part of each CDR3. Fields, in order: J gene, D gene, V gene, clone size, CDR3 protein, CDR3 DNA. A D gene is named only where the DNA matches it firmly. Clone size is stated in some rows and not others, as once, few, many or a class when expanded.

J: TRBJ2-7; D: TRBD2; V: TRBV11-3; size: .; CDR3: CASSQGASGYEQYF; DNA: TGTGCCAGCAGCCAAGGGGCTAGCGGCTACGAGCAGTACTTC
J: TRBJ2-2; D: TRBD1; V: TRBV5-1; size: few; CDR3: CASSLQGVDTGELFF; DNA: TGCGCCAGCAGCTTGCAGGGGGTCGACACCGGGGAGCTGTTTTTT
J: TRBJ1-1; D: .; V: TRBV19; size: .; CDR3: CASSPRVVPEAFF; DNA: TGTGCCAGTAGTCCTCGAGTTGTACCTGAAGCTTTCTTT
J: TRBJ2-6; D: .; V: TRBV6-8; size: large; CDR3: CASSGRTASGANVLTF; DNA: TGTGCCAGCAGTGGCCGGACAGCTTCTGGGGCCAACGTCCTGACTTTC
J: TRBJ2-7; D: .; V: TRBV11-3; size: medium-sized; CDR3: CASSPTLFPGQEQYF; DNA: TGTGCCAGCAGCCCAACCCTCTTTCCAGGGCAAGAGCAGTACTTC
J: TRBJ1-1; D: .; V: TRBV9; size: .; CDR3: CASSVGSLGNTEAFF; DNA: TGTGCCAGCAGCGTAGGGTCGTTGGGGAACACTGAAGCTTTCTTT
J: TRBJ1-1; D: TRBD1; V: TRBV14; size: once; CDR3: CASSQDSWGRQGLNTEAFF; DNA: TGTGCCAGCAGCCAAGATTCGTGGGGCCGACAGGGCCTTAACACTGAAGCTTTCTTT
J: TRBJ2-7; D: TRBD1; V: TRBV4-1; size: few; CDR3: CASSQVHRGSGEQYF; DNA: TGCGCCAGCAGCCAAGTCCACAGGGGATCCGGAGAGCAGTACTTC
J: TRBJ1-1; D: TRBD1; V: TRBV29-1; size: .; CDR3: CSASGTANTEAFF; DNA: TGCAGCGCATCCGGGACAGCGAACACTGAAGCTTTCTTT
J: TRBJ2-2; D: .; V: TRBV5-1; size: few; CDR3: CASSWGGRGNTGELFF; DNA: TGCGCCAGCAGCTGGGGAGGCAGGGGGAACACCGGGGAGCTGTTTTTT
J: TRBJ2-3; D: .; V: TRBV30; size: .; CDR3: CAWRGGFVTDTQYF; DNA: TGTGCCTGGAGAGGGGGTTTTGTCACAGATACGCAGTATTTT
J: TRBJ2-4; D: .; V: TRBV6-8; size: medium-sized; CDR3: CASRDRVELAKNIQYF; DNA: TGTGCCAGCAGGGATAGGGTTGAGCTAGCCAAAAACATTCAGTACTTC
J: TRBJ1-2; D: TRBD1; V: TRBV19; size: .; CDR3: CASSTEGQATSGYTF; DNA: TGTGCCAGTAGTACGGAAGGACAGGCCACTAGTGGCTACACCTTC
J: TRBJ1-6; D: TRBD1; V: TRBV11-3; size: large; CDR3: CASSIVGQGLHNSPLHF; DNA: TGTGCCAGCAGTATAGTCGGACAGGGGCTACATAATTCACCCCTCCACTTT
J: TRBJ1-5; D: TRBD1; V: TRBV11-3; size: medium-sized; CDR3: CASSAGTASSNQPQHF; DNA: TGTGCCAGCAGCGCGGGGACAGCAAGTAGCAATCAGCCCCAGCATTTT
J: TRBJ1-1; D: .; V: TRBV6-8; size: .; CDR3: CASSYGSHTEAFF; DNA: TGTGCCAGCAGTTACGGTTCCCACACTGAAGCTTTCTTT
J: TRBJ1-3; D: .; V: TRBV14; size: few; CDR3: CASSQDHSGNTIYF; DNA: TGTGCCAGCAGCCAAGATCACTCTGGAAACACCATATATTTT